Listed here are 29 T cell receptor beta chains from one sample, sequenced in a study of CD8+ T cells in alopecia areata. Reverse transcription of extracted RNA yielded cDNA, which provided the sequencing template. Clones were read by immunoSEQ multiplex PCR, and TCRdb kept only the in-frame ones, dropping some. The table records about 180,000 clones, roughly 63% of them present only once. This material consisted of CD4+ T cells sorted from blood, taken at week 0. These receptors were taken from a human donor with alopecia areata.

The chain is built from TRBV10-3 and TRBJ2-7; D gene ambiguous. There are 13 residues in the CDR3. Trimming shortened V by 4 bases and J by 3 bases, and 10 bases separated the two germline ends. CDR1 ENHRY and CDR2 SYGVKD come from the germline V gene. The CDR3 protein is CAISGGQSYEQYF. The CDR3 DNA reads TGTGCCATCAGTGGTGGGCAGAGCTACGAGCAGTACTTC.

The rearrangement uses TRBV10-3 and TRBJ2-3, with D hard to call. Germline V lookup: CDR1 ENHRY, CDR2 SYGVKD. The ends were cut back, 4 bases at V and 6 bases at J, with 5 bases in the middle. This CDR3 is built from 11 residues. CDR3 in DNA: TGTGCCATCAGTGCTAAGGATACGCAGTATTTT. Translating gives CAISAKDTQYF.

The chain employs TRBV27 and TRBJ1-2, with D unclear. V was trimmed by 5 bases and J by 4 bases, leaving 17 bases between them. CDR1 and CDR2 (germline): MNHEY, SMNVEV (reference sequence). This CDR3 comprises 15 residues. CDR3 sequence (DNA): TGTGCCAGCAGTCTCTCGGACGGAGCCTCCTATGGCTACACCTTC. This translates into CASSLSDGASYGYTF.

This clone was seen once. This chain connects TRBV2 to TRBJ1-5; D perhaps matches TRBD1 (5 bases). Germline-derived CDR1 and CDR2 are SNHLY and FYNNEI. V dropped 6 bases and J dropped 4 bases, with 10 bases sitting between them. This CDR3 has 13 amino acids. In DNA form, the CDR3 reads TGTGCCAGCAGCCAGGGTGGGAATCAGCCCCAGCATTTT. This translates into CASSQGGNQPQHF.

The rearrangement uses TRBV5-6 and TRBJ2-2; TRBD1 agrees at 7 bases. Germline values: CDR1 SGHDT, CDR2 YYEEEE. The V gene end was trimmed by 6 bases and the J gene end by 6 bases; junction bases not matched to a gene: 5. The CDR3 covers 13 residues. CDR3 loop: CASKNRGPGELFF. The CDR3 DNA sequence: TGTGCCAGCAAAAACAGGGGCCCCGGGGAGCTGTTTTTT.

This clone has only one observation. The rearrangement links TRBV30 to TRBJ2-7, with 9 bases identical to TRBD1. Unmatched junction bases numbered 5, after V lost 0 bases and J lost 5 bases. Germline V gene sequence: CDR1 GTSNPN, CDR2 SVGIG (reference sequence). CDR3 length: 14 residues. CDR3: CAWSVTGGLNEQYF. The CDR3 DNA sequence: TGTGCCTGGAGTGTAACAGGGGGCTTGAACGAGCAGTACTTC.

The rearrangement links TRBV27 to TRBJ1-1; D is undetermined. This CDR3 contains 13 residues. From germline, CDR1 is MNHEY and CDR2 SMNVEV (reference sequence). Trimming took 1 base from V and 3 from J, leaving 6 bases between them. The CDR3 sequence: CASSLFAHTEAFF. The CDR3 coding sequence is TGTGCCAGCAGTTTATTTGCCCACACTGAAGCTTTCTTT.

The chain combines TRBV28 with TRBJ2-1; D is perhaps TRBD1 or TRBD2 (5 bases each). The germline gives CDR1 MDHEN, CDR2 SYDVKM. CDR3 length: 16 amino acids. V lost 7 bases to trimming and J lost 3 bases, with 19 bases between them. CDR3 sequence reads: CASNYYGRDVYNEQFF. The CDR3 nucleotides read TGTGCCAGCAACTACTACGGCAGGGACGTCTACAATGAGCAGTTCTTC.

This clone was found once. The gene calls are TRBV19 and TRBJ2-1, with D perhaps matching TRBD1 (6 bases). Between the trimmed V and J ends, which lost 6 bases and 4 bases, there was a span of 13 bases. CDR3 size: 14 residues. The germline gives CDR1 LNHDA, CDR2 SQIVND (reference sequence). This CDR3 is CASSWDKAYNEQFF. DNA for the CDR3: TGTGCCAGTAGCTGGGACAAGGCTTACAATGAGCAGTTCTTC.

The chain employs TRBV30 and TRBJ2-1, with no clear D. The length of the CDR3 is 8 residues. V lost 5 bases and J lost 9, with 2 bases in between. Germline V gene data show CDR1 as GTSNPN and CDR2 as SVGIG (reference sequence). CDR3 nucleotide sequence: TGTGCCTGGGGTGAGCAGTTCTTC. This sequence encodes CAWGEQFF.

The chain is built from TRBV4-3 and TRBJ2-4, with TRBD1 matching 8 bases. The CDR3 consists of 17 residues. The junction had 12 bases not matched to a gene; V was cut back by 0 bases and J by 8 bases. CDR1 and CDR2 from the germline V gene are LGHNA and YSLEER. CDR3 amino acids: CASSQDHVAGGLYIQYF. The CDR3 DNA is TGCGCCAGCAGCCAAGATCATGTGGCAGGGGGCCTTTACATTCAGTACTTC.

The chain joins TRBV6-6 to TRBJ1-2; D perhaps matches TRBD1 (6 bases). Trimming stripped 6 bases from V and 6 bases from J, with 20 bases between. The CDR3 length is 15 residues. Germline V CDR1 and CDR2: MNHNY, SVGAGI (reference sequence). The CDR3 DNA reads TGTGCCAGCAGCTCGACAGGTCCACCAATCCATGGCTACACCTTC. This codes for CASSSTGPPIHGYTF.

This clone was seen just once. The chain employs TRBV6-5 and TRBJ1-2; D not certain. This CDR3 is built from 13 residues. The germline V and J ends were trimmed by 5 bases and 3 bases, with 10 bases remaining between them. Germline V gene lookup returns CDR1 MNHEY and CDR2 SVGAGI. The CDR3 loop reads CASSPGLHYGYTF. DNA for the CDR3: TGTGCCAGCAGTCCCGGACTCCACTATGGCTACACCTTC.

About this clone: Other nucleotide sequences in the sample specify the same CDR3. The genes are TRBV5-1 and TRBJ2-6; no definite D call. This CDR3 contains 13 residues. Trimming stripped 0 bases from V and 4 bases from J, with 2 bases between. Germline values: CDR1 SGHRS, CDR2 YFSETQ. The CDR3 reads CASSLAGANVLTF. CDR3 coding DNA: TGCGCCAGCAGCTTGGCCGGGGCCAACGTCCTGACTTTC.

The sample holds a few counts of this clone. The CDR3 region is CASSVGPAGRSGNSPLHF. For the CDR3, the DNA is TGTGCCAGCAGCGTAGGGCCCGCAGGTCGCTCAGGGAATTCACCCCTCCACTTT. The rearrangement uses TRBV9 and TRBJ1-6; TRBD1 is a possible D gene (5 bases). Per germline, CDR1 SGDLS and CDR2 YYNGEE. This CDR3 is 18 amino acids long. V was pared by 0 bases and J by 7 bases, with 20 bases between.

This rearrangement joins TRBV2 to TRBJ1-2; no reliable D call. The CDR3 runs 15 residues. Germline CDR1 and CDR2: SNHLY and FYNNEI. Trimming took 2 bases from V and 7 from J, leaving 17 bases between them. The CDR3 sequence is CASSERLGGLGGYTF. In DNA form, the CDR3 reads TGTGCCAGCAGTGAACGCCTCGGAGGCTTGGGTGGCTACACCTTC.

This clone was detected once. This rearrangement joins TRBV18 to TRBJ2-3; D is possibly TRBD1 (5 bases). Germline V gene data show CDR1 as KGHSH and CDR2 as LQKENI. V gave up 2 bases and J gave up 0 bases, with 15 bases separating them. CDR3 length equals 17 residues. CDR3 protein: CASSPLRQNPSTDTQYF. For the CDR3, the DNA is TGTGCCAGCTCACCATTAAGACAGAATCCTAGCACAGATACGCAGTATTTT.

CDR3 residues: CASSFDPGHTDTQYF. The CDR3 bases are TGTGCCAGCAGCTTTGATCCGGGTCACACAGATACGCAGTATTTT. The V and J genes are TRBV11-3 and TRBJ2-3; D gene uncertain. CDR1 and CDR2 from the germline V gene are SGHNT and YENEEA. Trimming stripped 3 bases from V and 2 bases from J, with 12 bases between. This CDR3 is 15 amino acids long.

At least ten counts were recorded for this clone. CDR3 sequence: CASTPVGYNEQFF. The CDR3 DNA sequence: TGTGCCAGCACCCCGGTAGGTTACAATGAGCAGTTCTTC. The chain combines TRBV5-4 with TRBJ2-1; D is uncertain. This CDR3 contains 13 residues. Between the trimmed V and J ends, which lost 6 bases and 4 bases, there was a span of 11 bases. CDR1 is SGHNT and CDR2 is YYREEE in the germline V gene (reference sequence).

This chain uses TRBV30 with TRBJ1-1; D gene uncertain. With 4 bases removed from V and 0 bases from J, the gap between germline ends came to 15 bases. The CDR3 covers 15 residues. Germline CDR1 is GTSNPN and CDR2 is SVGIG (reference sequence). DNA of the CDR3: TGTGCCTGGATGTCAAGGGCAGCTATGAACACTGAAGCTTTCTTT. Its translation: CAWMSRAAMNTEAFF.

The J gene is TRBJ1-2, the V gene TRBV30, with D possibly matching TRBD1 (6 bases). The CDR3 is 12 residues long. The germline V and J ends were trimmed by 3 bases and 8 bases, with 13 bases remaining between them. Germline lookup yields CDR1 GTSNPN and CDR2 SVGIG (reference sequence). For the CDR3, the DNA is TGTGCCTGGAGCCGTGTGGGGGGCGGCTACACCTTC. It codes for CAWSRVGGGYTF. The entire variable domain, with the rest obtained from reference TRBV30 and TRBJ1-2, is as follows: SQTIHQWPATLVQPVGSPLSLECTVEGTSNPNLYWYRQAAGRGLQLLFYSVGIGQISSEVPQNLSASRPQDRQFILSSKKLLLSDSGFYLCAWSRVGGGYTFGSGTRLTVV.

The V and J genes are TRBV12-5 and TRBJ1-4; tentatively, D is TRBD1 (5 bases). This CDR3 region has 14 residues. V gave up 6 bases and J gave up 4 bases, with 12 bases separating them. CDR1 and CDR2 from the germline V gene are LGHNT and FRNRAP. CDR3: CASGLWGNNEKLFF. The CDR3 bases are TGTGCTAGTGGCCTATGGGGGAATAATGAAAAACTGTTTTTT.

This clone has a handful of counts. The chain is built from TRBV11-2 and TRBJ2-3; no clear D gene. Trimming took 0 bases from V and 2 from J, leaving 12 bases between them. CDR1 and CDR2 from the germline V gene are SGHAT and FQNNGV. CDR3 size: 16 residues. DNA of the CDR3: TGTGCCAGCAGCTTAGATCTGGAGATCTCCACAGATACGCAGTATTTT. This gives the protein CASSLDLEISTDTQYF.

This clone was found a few times. V and J are TRBV19 and TRBJ2-2; 10 positions agree with TRBD2. Looked up from germline, CDR1 is LNHDA and CDR2 is SQIVND (reference sequence). Losses at the gene ends were 9 bases for V and 2 bases for J; bases not matched to a gene: 3. The CDR3 runs to 14 residues. CDR3 bases: TGTGCCAGCGCTAGCGGGGGAAACACCGGGGAGCTGTTTTTT. Protein product: CASASGGNTGELFF.

The chain is built from TRBV29-1 and TRBJ1-1; D is ambiguous. The V gene lost 7 bases and the J gene lost 4 bases, with 7 bases spanning the gap. Germline V gene lookup returns CDR1 SQVTM and CDR2 ANQGSEA. The CDR3 loop spans 10 amino acids. CDR3 in DNA: TGCAGCGCCACAACCACTGAAGCTTTCTTT. It specifies CSATTTEAFF.

The chain links TRBV7-8 to TRBJ2-7; D gene uncertain. Trimming left V 5 bases short and J 2 bases short, with 7 bases between. The CDR3 has 12 residues. Germline CDR1 is SGHVS and CDR2 is FQNEAQ. CDR3: CASSPGAYEQYF. In DNA form, the CDR3 reads TGTGCCAGCAGCCCCGGCGCCTACGAGCAGTACTTC.

CDR3 nucleotide sequence: TGTGCCAGCAGCCAAGTCTCCCTAGCGTTCATTCAGTACTTC. Its translation: CASSQVSLAFIQYF. The J gene is TRBJ2-4, the V gene TRBV14; D possibly corresponds to TRBD2 (6 bases). Germline-derived CDR1 and CDR2 are SGHDN and FVKESK. V was pared by 1 base and J by 9 bases, with 13 bases between. This CDR3 has 14 amino acids.

This chain joins TRBV30 and TRBJ1-6; D ambiguous. CDR3 length: 13 amino acids. Trimming shortened V by 5 bases and J by 4 bases, and 9 bases separated the two germline ends. Germline CDR1 is GTSNPN and CDR2 is SVGIG (reference sequence). In DNA form, the CDR3 reads TGTGCCTGGGCGCGTCGGTATAATTCACCCCTCCACTTT. Translated: CAWARRYNSPLHF.

The chain has TRBV7-2 and TRBJ2-1; D not resolved. The CDR3 has 13 amino acids. The germline V gene encodes CDR1 SGHTA and CDR2 FQGNSA. V lost 1 base, J lost 8 bases, and 9 bases lay in between. CDR3 in DNA: TGTGCCAGCAGCTTAGAGTATGGGGATGAGCAGTTCTTC. It codes for CASSLEYGDEQFF.